This TCR beta chain was obtained from a study of human T cells and chemical hapten exposure. Study context: All through the roughly 23-week study, the scalp of each patient received diphenylcyclopropenone doses weekly. Mostly female, the patients presented with alopecia areata, totalis or universalis.

The time point denotes: pre-sensitization, week 0. Treatment in this sample: therapeutic diphenylcyclopropenone sensitization with weekly scalp DPC. This clonotype occurred many times. The CDR3 extends over 15 amino acids. Germline V gene data show CDR1 as MNHNY and CDR2 as SVGAGI (reference sequence). Trimming took off 6 bases at V and 0 bases at J, with 14 bases between the two ends. Using its own MiXCR run on the RACE reads, TCRdb lists one record per CDR3 protein. The sample shows tens of thousands of distinct CDR3 sequences, approximately 11% of them seen only once. The chain is built from TRBV6-6 and TRBJ1-1; D is possibly TRBD1 (6 bases). The sequencing here drew on whole blood, taken in connection with sensitization to the hapten diphenylcyclopropenone (DPC). The sequence was collected from a woman in her fifties or sixties with alopecia areata. Some clones in this sample may be carry-over from other donors' samples. The CDR3 DNA reads TGTGCCAGCAGGATTCGAACAGGGATGAACACTGAAGCTTTCTTT. Its translation: CASRIRTGMNTEAFF.